This passage covers 22 T cell receptor beta chains from one sample sequenced in a study of blood T cell repertoires in COVID-19. Measured with immunoSEQ multiplex PCR; TCRdb has only the in-frame clones, and not every one. This table holds over 100,000 clones, more than 65% found once. The specimen sequenced was peripheral blood. These receptors were taken from an elderly woman with active or convalescent COVID-19.

This chain joins TRBV7-2 and TRBJ2-1; no firm D call. Germline V gene sequence: CDR1 SGHTA, CDR2 FQGNSA. Trimming cost V 3 bases and J 13 bases, with 7 bases left between them. The CDR3 contains 10 residues. CDR3 sequence (DNA): TGTGCCAGCAGCTTGAGGTCCCAGTTCTTC. Its protein product is CASSLRSQFF.

The chain employs TRBV11-1 and TRBJ2-7; 10 positions match TRBD1. Germline V lookup: CDR1 SGHAT, CDR2 FQDESV (reference sequence). V trimming: 5 bases; J trimming: 3 bases; junction bases outside the gene matches: 4. CDR3 length: 14 residues. The CDR3 here is CASSPRDRGYEQYF. In DNA form, the CDR3 reads TGTGCCAGCAGCCCCCGGGACAGGGGCTACGAGCAGTACTTC.

The gene calls are TRBV4-1 and TRBJ2-7; 8 positions match TRBD2. Germline V gene sequence: CDR1 MGHRA, CDR2 YSYEKL. This CDR3 has 14 residues. After removal of 0 bases from V and 7 bases from J, the junction contained 5 bases not matched to a gene. The CDR3 DNA reads TGCGCCAGCAGCCAAGATGAGCGGGAGCGTGAGCAGTACTTC. Its translation is CASSQDEREREQYF.

This rearrangement joins TRBV3-1 (or the pseudogene TRBV3-2) to TRBJ2-7, with 8 positions matching TRBD2. The ends lost 3 bases at V and 3 bases at J; junction bases unmatched: 7. This CDR3 is built from 15 residues. Per germline, CDR1 LGHDT and CDR2 YNNKEL (reference sequence). The DNA of the CDR3 is TGTGCCAGCAGCCAGCCCGGGACTAGAAGCTACGAGCAGTACTTC. This gives the protein CASSQPGTRSYEQYF.

V is TRBV9 and J is TRBJ2-7; D is possibly TRBD2 (6 bases). The germline V gene has CDR1 SGDLS and CDR2 YYNGEE. This CDR3 has 15 amino acids. Trimming removed 0 bases from V and 2 bases from J, with 12 bases in between. The DNA for the CDR3 is TGTGCCAGCAGCGTAGCATCTAGCGTGCCCTACGAGCAGTACTTC. This codes for CASSVASSVPYEQYF.

The chain uses TRBV11-3 and TRBJ1-4; D call uncertain. CDR3 length: 18 amino acids. Trimming left V 1 base short and J 0 bases short, with 15 bases between. Germline-derived CDR1 and CDR2 are SGHNT and YENEEA. The CDR3 loop reads CASSLGGVDSATNEKLFF. In DNA form, the CDR3 reads TGTGCCAGCAGCTTAGGGGGAGTCGATAGTGCAACTAATGAAAAACTGTTTTTT.

This chain uses TRBV10-3 with TRBJ2-2; 9 bases are shared with TRBD2. The CDR3 is 15 amino acids. Germline V gives CDR1 ENHRY, CDR2 SYGVKD. With 6 bases clipped from V and 2 bases from J, the junction kept 4 bases outside the gene matches. The CDR3 coding sequence is TGTGCCATCAGCTGGACTAGCGAAAACACCGGGGAGCTGTTTTTT. This codes for CAISWTSENTGELFF.

This chain connects TRBV2 to TRBJ2-7; 8 bases agree with TRBD1. V was clipped by 4 bases and J by 3 bases; unmatched bases: 11. CDR3 size: 16 residues. Germline values: CDR1 SNHLY, CDR2 FYNNEI. The CDR3 sequence is CASSVLLDRDIYEQYF. CDR3 sequence (DNA): TGTGCCAGCAGTGTCCTTTTGGACAGGGATATCTACGAGCAGTACTTC.

The chain couples TRBV28 to TRBJ2-7; TRBD2 matches at 9 bases. J lost 2 bases, V lost 10 bases, and 6 bases had no gene match. CDR3 size: 13 residues. CDR1 and CDR2 from the germline V gene are MDHEN and SYDVKM. The CDR3 DNA reads as TGTGCCACCATTAGCGGGAGCCCCTACGAGCAGTACTTC. Amino acids: CATISGSPYEQYF.

This sequence joins TRBV7-8 and TRBJ2-3; tentative D call: TRBD1 (5 bases). V gave up 6 bases and J gave up 3 bases, with 7 bases separating them. This CDR3 comprises 12 residues. CDR1 and CDR2 from the germline V gene are SGHVS and FQNEAQ. The CDR3 loop reads CASSRQTDTQYF. CDR3 nucleotide sequence: TGTGCCAGCAGTCGACAGACAGATACGCAGTATTTT.

The chain recombines TRBV5-1 with TRBJ1-3; TRBD1 might be the D (5 bases). Germline assignment: CDR1 SGHRS and CDR2 YFSETQ. The V end was cut by 0 bases, the J end by 2 bases, with 9 bases between. The CDR3 sequence is 15 residues long. The CDR3 DNA is TGCGCCAGCAGCTTGGTGGCAGGGACTGGAAACACCATATATTTT. Translating gives CASSLVAGTGNTIYF.

This clone was detected only once. The chain has TRBV5-1 and TRBJ1-2, with 8 positions matching TRBD1. Germline-derived CDR1 and CDR2 are SGHRS and YFSETQ. V lost 0 bases and J lost 0; bases outside the gene matches: 4. The CDR3 length is 16 residues. CDR3: CASSLGQTGANYGYTF. The CDR3 DNA reads as TGCGCCAGCAGCTTGGGCCAGACAGGGGCTAACTATGGCTACACCTTC. The full variable domain, its missing parts supplied by reference TRBV5-1 and TRBJ1-2, is KAGVTQTPRYLIKTRGQQVTLSCSPISGHRSVSWYQQTPGQGLQFLFEYFSETQRNKGNFPGRFSGRQFSNSRSEMNVSTLELGDSALYLCASSLGQTGANYGYTFGSGTRLTVV.

This clone was seen once. The DNA of the CDR3 is TGTGCCAGCGCCTTTCCCGGGACAGGGCTGGAAAAACTGTTTTTT. It is translated as CASAFPGTGLEKLFF. The chain has TRBV28 and TRBJ1-4; TRBD1 matches 9 bases. The CDR3 is made up of 15 amino acids. CDR1 is MDHEN and CDR2 is SYDVKM in the germline V gene. The junction had 12 bases not matched to a gene; V was cut back by 8 bases and J by 8 bases.

As concerns this clone: Other DNA sequences of this sample code for an identical CDR3. The rearrangement joins TRBV7-3 to TRBJ2-2; 10 bases agree with TRBD2. This CDR3 spans 16 amino acids. V lost 2 bases to trimming and J lost 7 bases; unmatched junction nucleotides: 7. CDR1 is SGHTA and CDR2 is FQGTGA in the germline V gene. The CDR3, as DNA: TGTGCCAGCAGCTTAGGGGCTAGCGGGGGTCACGGGGAGCTGTTTTTT. This sequence encodes CASSLGASGGHGELFF.

The chain uses TRBV24-1 and TRBJ2-3, with 14 bases that match TRBD2. There are 17 residues in the CDR3. J gave up 5 bases and V 2 bases, and 5 bases lay outside the gene matches. Per germline, CDR1 KGHDR and CDR2 SFDVKD. The CDR3 sequence is CATSDSGLAGVGDTQYF. In nucleotides, the CDR3 is TGTGCCACCAGTGATTCGGGACTAGCGGGAGTAGGAGATACGCAGTATTTT.

The chain combines TRBV3-1 (or the pseudogene TRBV3-2) with TRBJ2-3; D uncertain. Germline values: CDR1 LGHDT, CDR2 YNNKEL (reference sequence). This CDR3 region has 12 residues. Trimming pared 0 bases from V and 8 bases from J, leaving 6 bases between. The CDR3 coding sequence is TGTGCCAGCAGCCAAGAGCGAGGTACGCAGTATTTT. The encoded protein is CASSQERGTQYF.

This chain joins TRBV14 and TRBJ1-1; TRBD1 matches at 7 bases. The germline V gene encodes CDR1 SGHDN and CDR2 FVKESK. CDR3 size: 15 residues. Trimming at V came to 4 bases and at J to 3 bases, leaving 8 bases not matched to a gene. CDR3 bases: TGTGCCAGCAGCCCGTTTACAGGGGTGGACACTGAAGCTTTCTTT. This sequence encodes CASSPFTGVDTEAFF.

J is TRBJ2-7 and V is TRBV27; TRBD2 matches 8 bases. CDR3 length: 17 residues. Germline CDR1 reads MNHEY; CDR2 reads SMNVEV (reference sequence). The junction had 14 bases not matched to a gene; V was cut back by 4 bases and J by 3 bases. The CDR3 bases are TGTGCCAGCAGTTGGACGGCGGGAGGCGGGGGTTACTACGAGCAGTACTTC. Its protein product is CASSWTAGGGGYYEQYF.

The V call is TRBV19, the J call TRBJ1-4; 8 nucleotides line up with TRBD1. The CDR3 covers 15 residues. The V gene end was trimmed by 5 bases and the J gene end by 5 bases; junction bases not matched to a gene: 7. Germline V gives CDR1 LNHDA, CDR2 SQIVND (reference sequence). The CDR3 DNA sequence: TGTGCCAGTAGTGTCGGGACAGGTGGAAATGAAAAACTGTTTTTT. The encoded protein is CASSVGTGGNEKLFF.

This clone was counted a single time. The chain carries TRBV5-1 and TRBJ2-5; TRBD2 might be the D (5 bases). The CDR3 runs 14 residues. Germline V gene sequence: CDR1 SGHRS, CDR2 YFSETQ. The ends were cut back, 6 bases at V and 1 base at J, with 13 bases in the middle. CDR3 sequence: CASTPTTLQETQYF. DNA of the CDR3: TGCGCCAGCACCCCGACTACCCTCCAAGAGACCCAGTACTTC.

The chain has TRBV7-8 and TRBJ2-1; no definite D call. The CDR3 has 14 residues. Germline CDR1 and CDR2: SGHVS and FQNEAQ. V was trimmed by 5 bases and J by 5 bases, leaving 13 bases between them. Here the CDR3 DNA reads TGTGCCAGCAGCCCCCCTAGAGTGAACAATGAGCAGTTCTTC. The encoded protein is CASSPPRVNNEQFF.

The genes are TRBV19 and TRBJ2-6, with TRBD1 matching over 8 bases. Trimming took 6 bases from V and 0 from J; bases not matched to a gene: 7. There are 17 residues in the CDR3. CDR1 is LNHDA and CDR2 is SQIVND in the germline V gene (reference sequence). The CDR3 sequence is CASRNDRGRSGANVLTF. The CDR3, as DNA: TGTGCCAGTAGGAATGACAGGGGCCGCTCTGGGGCCAACGTCCTGACTTTC.